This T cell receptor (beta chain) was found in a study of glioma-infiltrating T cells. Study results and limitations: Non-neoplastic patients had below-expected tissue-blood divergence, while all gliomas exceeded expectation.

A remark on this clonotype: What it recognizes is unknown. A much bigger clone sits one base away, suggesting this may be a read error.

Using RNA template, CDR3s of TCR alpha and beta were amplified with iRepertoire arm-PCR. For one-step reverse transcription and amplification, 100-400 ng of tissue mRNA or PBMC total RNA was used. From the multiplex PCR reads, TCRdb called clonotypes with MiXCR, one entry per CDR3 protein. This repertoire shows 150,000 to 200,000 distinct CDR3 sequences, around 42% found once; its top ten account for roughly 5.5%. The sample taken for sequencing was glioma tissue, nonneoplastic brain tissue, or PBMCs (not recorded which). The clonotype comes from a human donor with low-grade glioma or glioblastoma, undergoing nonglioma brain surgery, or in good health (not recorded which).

The CDR3 protein is CASSDGTVRYKPQHF. CDR3 nucleotides: TGTGCCAGCAGTGATGGGACAGTAAGATATAAGCCCCAGCATTTT. The V and J genes are TRBV2 and TRBJ1-5; 7 bases align to TRBD1. The CDR3 is made up of 15 amino acids. CDR1 is SNHLY and CDR2 is FYNNEI in the germline V gene. With 3 bases clipped from V and 8 bases from J, the junction kept 10 bases outside the gene matches.